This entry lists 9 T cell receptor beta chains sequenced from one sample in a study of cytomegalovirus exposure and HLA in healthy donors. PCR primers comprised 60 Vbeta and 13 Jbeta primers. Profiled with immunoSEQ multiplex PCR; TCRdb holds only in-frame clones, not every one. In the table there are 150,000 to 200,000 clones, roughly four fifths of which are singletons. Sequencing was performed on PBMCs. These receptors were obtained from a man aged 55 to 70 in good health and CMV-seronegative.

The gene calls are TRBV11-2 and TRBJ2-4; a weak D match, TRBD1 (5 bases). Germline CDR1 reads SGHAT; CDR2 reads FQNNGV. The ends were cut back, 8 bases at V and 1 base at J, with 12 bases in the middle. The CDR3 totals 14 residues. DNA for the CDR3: TGTGCCAGCTCCAGGGTTGGGGCCAAAAACATTCAGTACTTC. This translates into CASSRVGAKNIQYF.

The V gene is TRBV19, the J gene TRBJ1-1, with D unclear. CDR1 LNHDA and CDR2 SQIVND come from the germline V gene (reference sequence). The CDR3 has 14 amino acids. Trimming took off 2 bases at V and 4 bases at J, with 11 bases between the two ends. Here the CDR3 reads CASSITWGGTEAFF. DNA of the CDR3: TGTGCCAGTAGTATAACCTGGGGAGGCACTGAAGCTTTCTTT.

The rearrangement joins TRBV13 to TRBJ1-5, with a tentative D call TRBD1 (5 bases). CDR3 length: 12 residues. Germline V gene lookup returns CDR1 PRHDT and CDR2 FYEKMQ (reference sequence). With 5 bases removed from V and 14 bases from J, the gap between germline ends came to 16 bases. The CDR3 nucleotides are TGTGCCAGCAGCCCCCCGGGGGGAGCGAAGCATTTT. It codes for CASSPPGGAKHF.

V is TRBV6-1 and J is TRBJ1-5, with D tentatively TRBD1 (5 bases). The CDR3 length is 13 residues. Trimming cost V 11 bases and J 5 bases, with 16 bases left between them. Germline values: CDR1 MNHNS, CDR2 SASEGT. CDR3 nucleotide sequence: TGTGCCGCGGGGGTGAACAGCGATCAGCCCCAGCATTTT. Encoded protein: CAAGVNSDQPQHF.

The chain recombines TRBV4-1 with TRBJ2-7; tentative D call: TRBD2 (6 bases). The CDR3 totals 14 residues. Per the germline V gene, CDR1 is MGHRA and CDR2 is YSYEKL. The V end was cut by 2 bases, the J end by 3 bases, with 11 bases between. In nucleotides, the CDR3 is TGCGCCAGCAGCCAAACGACCGGGGGCTACGAGCAGTACTTC. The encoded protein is CASSQTTGGYEQYF.

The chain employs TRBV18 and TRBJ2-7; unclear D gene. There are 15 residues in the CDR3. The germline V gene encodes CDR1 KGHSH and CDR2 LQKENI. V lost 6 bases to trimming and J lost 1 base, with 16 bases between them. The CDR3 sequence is CASSPAAEQSYEQYF. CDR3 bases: TGTGCCAGCTCCCCTGCGGCGGAACAATCCTACGAGCAGTACTTC.

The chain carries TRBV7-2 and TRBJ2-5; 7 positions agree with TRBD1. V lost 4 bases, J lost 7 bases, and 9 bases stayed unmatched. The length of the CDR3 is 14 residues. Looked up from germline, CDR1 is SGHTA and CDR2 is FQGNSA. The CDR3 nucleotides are TGTGCCAGCAGCTCACTGACAGGGCCGGGGACCCAGTACTTC. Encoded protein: CASSSLTGPGTQYF.

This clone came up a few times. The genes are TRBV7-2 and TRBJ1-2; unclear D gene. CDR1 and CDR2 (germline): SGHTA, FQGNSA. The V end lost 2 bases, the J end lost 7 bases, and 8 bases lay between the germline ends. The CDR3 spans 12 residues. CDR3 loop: CASSLYFSGYTF. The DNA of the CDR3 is TGTGCCAGCAGCTTATATTTTAGTGGCTACACCTTC.

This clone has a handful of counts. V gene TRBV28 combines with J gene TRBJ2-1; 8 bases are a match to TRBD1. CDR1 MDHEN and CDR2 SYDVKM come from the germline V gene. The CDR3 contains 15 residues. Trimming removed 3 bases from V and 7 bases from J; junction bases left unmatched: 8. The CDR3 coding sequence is TGTGCCAGCAGTTTTCCAGGGGGCGGTCGGAATGAGCAGTTCTTC. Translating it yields CASSFPGGGRNEQFF.